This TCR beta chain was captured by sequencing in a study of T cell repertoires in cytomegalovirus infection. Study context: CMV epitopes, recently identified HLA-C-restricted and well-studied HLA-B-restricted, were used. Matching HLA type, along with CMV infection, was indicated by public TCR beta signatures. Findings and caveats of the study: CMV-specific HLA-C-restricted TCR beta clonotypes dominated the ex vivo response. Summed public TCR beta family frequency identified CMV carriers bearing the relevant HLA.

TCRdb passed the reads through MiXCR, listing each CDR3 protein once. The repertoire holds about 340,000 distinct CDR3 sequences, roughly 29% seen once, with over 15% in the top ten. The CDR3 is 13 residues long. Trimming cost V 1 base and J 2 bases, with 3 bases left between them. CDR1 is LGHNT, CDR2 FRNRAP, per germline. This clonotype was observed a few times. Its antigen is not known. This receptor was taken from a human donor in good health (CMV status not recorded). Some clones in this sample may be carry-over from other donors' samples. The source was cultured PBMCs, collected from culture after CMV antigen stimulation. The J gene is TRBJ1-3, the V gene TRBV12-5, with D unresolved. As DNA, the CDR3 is TGTGCTAGTGGTTTGGAGGCTGGAAACACCATATATTTT. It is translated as CASGLEAGNTIYF. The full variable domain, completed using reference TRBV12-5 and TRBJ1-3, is DARVTQTPRHKVTEMGQEVTMRCQPILGHNTVFWYRQTMMQGLELLAYFRNRAPLDDSGMPKDRFSAEMPDATLATLKIQPSEPRDSAVYFCASGLEAGNTIYFGEGSWLTVV.